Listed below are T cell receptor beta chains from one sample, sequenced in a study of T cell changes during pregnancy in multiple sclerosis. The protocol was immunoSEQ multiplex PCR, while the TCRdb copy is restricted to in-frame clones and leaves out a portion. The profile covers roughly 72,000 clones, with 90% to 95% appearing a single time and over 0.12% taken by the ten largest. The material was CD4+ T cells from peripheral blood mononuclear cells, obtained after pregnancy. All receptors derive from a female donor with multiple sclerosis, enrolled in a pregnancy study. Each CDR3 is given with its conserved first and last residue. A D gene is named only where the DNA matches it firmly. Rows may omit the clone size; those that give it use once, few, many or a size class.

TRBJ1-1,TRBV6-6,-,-,CASLEYEAFF,TGTGCCAGTCTAGAGTATGAAGCTTTCTTT
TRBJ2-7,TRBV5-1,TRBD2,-,CASSSGLAAYEQYF,TGCGCCAGCAGCTCGGGACTAGCGGCCTACGAGCAGTACTTC
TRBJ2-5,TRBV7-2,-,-,CASSSSLKETQYF,TGTGCCAGCAGCTCTAGCCTCAAAGAGACCCAGTACTTC
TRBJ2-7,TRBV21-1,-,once,CASSKALWDRGRRGSYEQYF,TGTGCCAGCAGCAAAGCGCTTTGGGACAGGGGGCGGAGAGGGAGCTACGAGCAGTACTTC
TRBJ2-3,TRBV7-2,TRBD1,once,CASSLAGGRDTQYF,TGTGCCAGCAGCTTGGCAGGGGGTCGAGATACGCAGTATTTT
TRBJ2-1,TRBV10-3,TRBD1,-,CAISSGQGAIDEQFF,TGTGCCATCAGCTCAGGACAGGGGGCGATCGATGAGCAGTTCTTC
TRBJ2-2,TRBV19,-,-,CASSMAPGSLKTGELFF,TGTGCCAGTAGTATGGCTCCCGGGAGCCTGAAGACCGGGGAGCTGTTTTTT
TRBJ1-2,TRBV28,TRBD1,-,CASSPGTGALQRYTF,TGTGCCAGCAGTCCCGGGACAGGGGCGCTCCAGAGGTACACCTTC
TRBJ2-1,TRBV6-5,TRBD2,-,CASSLLAGRTYNEQFF,TGTGCCAGCAGTTTACTAGCGGGTAGGACCTACAATGAGCAGTTCTTC
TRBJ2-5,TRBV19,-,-,CASSIMASGGETQYF,TGTGCCAGTAGTATTATGGCCTCAGGAGGGGAGACCCAGTACTTC
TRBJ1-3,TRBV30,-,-,CAWTPSSLRGNTIYF,TGTGCCTGGACCCCATCGAGTTTGAGGGGAAACACCATATATTTT
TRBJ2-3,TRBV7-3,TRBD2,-,CASSLAGGMSTDTQYF,TGTGCCAGCAGCTTAGCGGGAGGGATGAGCACAGATACGCAGTATTTT
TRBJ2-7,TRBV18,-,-,CASSLISAVQDYEQYF,TGTGCCAGCTCGCTCATCTCAGCCGTCCAGGACTACGAGCAGTACTTC
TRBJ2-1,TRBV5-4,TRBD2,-,CASSFFGLAGGRGEFF,TGTGCCAGCAGCTTTTTTGGTCTAGCGGGAGGCCGAGGGGAGTTCTTC